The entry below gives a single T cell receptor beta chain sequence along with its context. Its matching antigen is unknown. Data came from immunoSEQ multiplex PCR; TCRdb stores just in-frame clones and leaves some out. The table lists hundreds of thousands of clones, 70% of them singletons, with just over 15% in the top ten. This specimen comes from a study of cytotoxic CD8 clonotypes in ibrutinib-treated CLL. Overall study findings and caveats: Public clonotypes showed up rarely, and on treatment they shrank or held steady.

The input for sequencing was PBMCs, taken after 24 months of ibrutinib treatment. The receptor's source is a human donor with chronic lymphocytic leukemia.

CDR3 in DNA: TGTGCCAGCTCGAGGGGGATGCACCTCACCGGGGAGCTGTTTTTT. Encoded protein: CASSRGMHLTGELFF. The chain recombines TRBV11-2 with TRBJ2-2, with TRBD1 as a possible D gene (6 bases). This CDR3 has 15 residues. V lost 8 bases to trimming and J lost 4 bases, with 17 bases between them. The germline CDR1 and CDR2 sequences are SGHAT and FQNNGV.